This TCR beta chain is from a study of Graves' ophthalmopathy and Graves' hyperthyroidism. Study-wide results and caveats: Prediction of ophthalmopathy progression reached over 65% sensitivity and about 72% specificity.

The CDR3 extends over 14 amino acids. Germline values: CDR1 SGHDN, CDR2 FVKESK. Trimming shortened V by 4 bases and J by 7 bases, and 11 bases separated the two germline ends. Amplification targeted the TCR beta CDR3 regions, with RNA transcripts as the source material. Second-round multiplex PCR came after first-round RT-PCR with HTBI primers. Each CDR3 protein is one row after TCRdb ran MiXCR on the multiplex PCR reads. Of about 400,000 distinct CDR3 sequences detected, 15% to 19% appear once; the ten largest clones hold about 7%. This clonotype came up many times. The antigen remains undetermined. This chain uses TRBV14 with TRBJ1-6, with unresolved D. The sequence came from a young woman with stable Graves' hyperthyroidism. The sample taken for sequencing was peripheral blood. CDR3 sequence: CASSLNGRNSPLHF. The DNA of the CDR3 is TGTGCCAGCAGCCTAAATGGACGGAATTCACCCCTCCACTTT.